These T cell receptor beta chains were read from a single sample in a study of T cells in Graves' hyperthyroidism and ophthalmopathy. From the multiplex PCR reads, TCRdb called clonotypes with MiXCR, one entry per CDR3 protein. The sample carries 600,000 to 700,000 distinct CDR3 sequences, approximately 14% recorded once. Sequencing input: blood. The receptors shown here come from a middle-aged woman with Graves' ophthalmopathy. Each CDR3 is given with its conserved first and last residue. Fields, in order: D gene, clone size, V gene, J gene, CDR3 DNA, CDR3 protein. A D gene is named only where the DNA matches it firmly. Some rows mark clone size as missing; the rest say once, few, many or name a class of expanded clone.

D gene: TRBD1
clone size: many
V gene: TRBV6-4
J gene: TRBJ1-2
CDR3 DNA: TGTGCCAGCAGTGACCGGTGGGGACAGGGGTATGGCTACACCTTC
CDR3 protein: CASSDRWGQGYGYTF

D gene: NA
clone size: NA
V gene: TRBV14
J gene: TRBJ1-1
CDR3 DNA: TGTGCCAGCAGCCAACCGGGACACAAAATTGGTGAAGCTTTCTTT
CDR3 protein: CASSQPGHKIGEAFF

D gene: TRBD2
clone size: NA
V gene: TRBV19
J gene: TRBJ2-7
CDR3 DNA: TGTGCCAGTAGTTCGCCTAGCGGGAGTACCTACGAGCAGTACTTC
CDR3 protein: CASSSPSGSTYEQYF

D gene: TRBD1
clone size: many
V gene: TRBV7-8
J gene: TRBJ2-5
CDR3 DNA: TGTGCCAGCTGGGACAGGGGGGCCCAAGAGACCCAGTACTTC
CDR3 protein: CASWDRGAQETQYF

D gene: NA
clone size: many
V gene: TRBV6-5
J gene: TRBJ2-7
CDR3 DNA: TGTGCCAGCAGTTACGGGCTAGGCGGCTACGAGCAGTACTTC
CDR3 protein: CASSYGLGGYEQYF

D gene: NA
clone size: many
V gene: TRBV6-2/TRBV6-3
J gene: TRBJ2-7
CDR3 DNA: TGTGCCAGCAGTTGGGGCAGACCCTACGAGCAGTACTTC
CDR3 protein: CASSWGRPYEQYF

D gene: NA
clone size: many
V gene: TRBV28
J gene: TRBJ1-1
CDR3 DNA: TGTGCCAGCAGAACCCCCGGGGCGGCGAACACTGAAGCTTTCTTT
CDR3 protein: CASRTPGAANTEAFF

D gene: TRBD1
clone size: few
V gene: TRBV2
J gene: TRBJ1-5
CDR3 DNA: TGTGCCAGCAGAGACAGGGGTCTGGAGCCCCAGCATTTT
CDR3 protein: CASRDRGLEPQHF

D gene: TRBD1
clone size: many
V gene: TRBV12-3/TRBV12-4
J gene: TRBJ2-7
CDR3 DNA: TGTGCCAGCAGTTCCTGGGGGACAGGGGATGGCGAGCAGTACTTC
CDR3 protein: CASSSWGTGDGEQYF

D gene: TRBD1
clone size: many
V gene: TRBV6-2/TRBV6-3
J gene: TRBJ2-5
CDR3 DNA: TGTGCCACCTCAGGGACAGGGACCCAAGAGACCCAGTACTTC
CDR3 protein: CATSGTGTQETQYF

D gene: NA
clone size: NA
V gene: TRBV7-2
J gene: TRBJ2-7
CDR3 DNA: TGTGCCAGCAGTTACGCCGGGACTGAGAACTACGAGCAGTACTTC
CDR3 protein: CASSYAGTENYEQYF

D gene: NA
clone size: many
V gene: TRBV5-1
J gene: TRBJ1-2
CDR3 DNA: TGCGCCAGCAGCTTGATGGATTATGGCTACACCTTC
CDR3 protein: CASSLMDYGYTF

D gene: TRBD2
clone size: few
V gene: TRBV4-3
J gene: TRBJ2-5
CDR3 DNA: TGCGCCAGCAGCCAAGAATCTAGCGGACAAGAGACCCAGTACTTC
CDR3 protein: CASSQESSGQETQYF

D gene: NA
clone size: few
V gene: TRBV19
J gene: TRBJ2-7
CDR3 DNA: TGTGCCAGTAGCCCCCGGAGGGAAATTATCCCCTACGAGCAGTACTTC
CDR3 protein: CASSPRREIIPYEQYF

D gene: TRBD2
clone size: many
V gene: TRBV5-6
J gene: TRBJ2-7
CDR3 DNA: TGTGCCAGCAGCTTGGATCCCCTAGCGGCTTCCTACGAGCAGTACTTC
CDR3 protein: CASSLDPLAASYEQYF

D gene: NA
clone size: many
V gene: TRBV7-9
J gene: TRBJ1-3
CDR3 DNA: TGTGCCAGCAGTCCACGGTTCTTCTCTGGAAACACCATATATTTT
CDR3 protein: CASSPRFFSGNTIYF

D gene: TRBD1
clone size: NA
V gene: TRBV12-3/TRBV12-4
J gene: TRBJ1-2
CDR3 DNA: TGTGCCAGCACCGGGGACAGCAACTATGGCTACACCTTC
CDR3 protein: CASTGDSNYGYTF

D gene: NA
clone size: many
V gene: TRBV28
J gene: TRBJ2-5
CDR3 DNA: TGTGCCAGCAGTTTATGGTCCGGTGCGGGCCTGGTAGAGACCCAGTACTTC
CDR3 protein: CASSLWSGAGLVETQYF

D gene: NA
clone size: few
V gene: TRBV7-2
J gene: TRBJ1-1
CDR3 DNA: TGTGCCAGCAGCACCCAGGGGTATAGTGAAGCTTTCTTT
CDR3 protein: CASSTQGYSEAFF

D gene: NA
clone size: many
V gene: TRBV29-1
J gene: TRBJ1-1
CDR3 DNA: TGCAGCGTTGTCGACAGGAGGAACACTGAAGCTTTCTTT
CDR3 protein: CSVVDRRNTEAFF

D gene: NA
clone size: few
V gene: TRBV6-1
J gene: TRBJ1-3
CDR3 DNA: TGTGCCAGCAGTAGAAACACGGAAAACACCATATATTTT
CDR3 protein: CASSRNTENTIYF

D gene: NA
clone size: NA
V gene: TRBV4-2
J gene: TRBJ1-1
CDR3 DNA: TGTGCCAGCAGCCAAGATCGGGAAGGGTACACTGAAGCTTTCTTT
CDR3 protein: CASSQDREGYTEAFF

D gene: TRBD1
clone size: many
V gene: TRBV9
J gene: TRBJ1-1
CDR3 DNA: TGTGCCAGTGGGGTGCCAGGGGGGACTGAAGCTTTCTTT
CDR3 protein: CASGVPGGTEAFF

D gene: TRBD1
clone size: NA
V gene: TRBV6-2/TRBV6-3
J gene: TRBJ1-2
CDR3 DNA: TGTGCCAGCAGACTGCCTCTGGGACAGGGGTATGGCTACACCTTC
CDR3 protein: CASRLPLGQGYGYTF

D gene: NA
clone size: many
V gene: TRBV6-1
J gene: TRBJ1-1
CDR3 DNA: TGTGCCAGCAGTGAACTGGGGGCAGCTGAAGCTTTCTTT
CDR3 protein: CASSELGAAEAFF

D gene: NA
clone size: many
V gene: TRBV12-3/TRBV12-4
J gene: TRBJ2-1
CDR3 DNA: TGTGCCAGCACCGAGAGGAAAGCGCGGCAGTTCTTC
CDR3 protein: CASTERKARQFF

D gene: NA
clone size: few
V gene: TRBV30
J gene: TRBJ1-1
CDR3 DNA: TGTGCCTGGTGGACCGTTAACACTGAAGCTTTCTTT
CDR3 protein: CAWWTVNTEAFF

D gene: TRBD1
clone size: NA
V gene: TRBV30
J gene: TRBJ2-2
CDR3 DNA: TGTGCCTGGAGGGACAGGGGGCCGGTCGGGGAGCTGTTTTTT
CDR3 protein: CAWRDRGPVGELFF

D gene: TRBD1
clone size: NA
V gene: TRBV30
J gene: TRBJ2-7
CDR3 DNA: TGTGCCTGGAGGGGACAGATGAGCTCCTACGAGCAGTACTTC
CDR3 protein: CAWRGQMSSYEQYF

D gene: TRBD2
clone size: many
V gene: TRBV12-3/TRBV12-4
J gene: TRBJ2-6
CDR3 DNA: TGTGCCAGCAGTTTAGGGAGCGGGAGGGCCTTTGGGGCCAACGTCCTGACTTTC
CDR3 protein: CASSLGSGRAFGANVLTF

D gene: NA
clone size: many
V gene: TRBV2
J gene: TRBJ1-5
CDR3 DNA: TGTGCCAGCAATTTGGAAGTGATCCCCAATCAGCCCCAGCATTTT
CDR3 protein: CASNLEVIPNQPQHF

D gene: TRBD2
clone size: NA
V gene: TRBV3-1
J gene: TRBJ2-7
CDR3 DNA: TGTGCCAGCAGCCATGGGACTAGCGGGAGGAGGAAGCAGTACTTC
CDR3 protein: CASSHGTSGRRKQYF

D gene: NA
clone size: many
V gene: TRBV29-1
J gene: TRBJ1-2
CDR3 DNA: TGCAGCGTTGACGGATCTCCTAACTATGGCTACACCTTC
CDR3 protein: CSVDGSPNYGYTF

D gene: TRBD1
clone size: many
V gene: TRBV5-1
J gene: TRBJ1-1
CDR3 DNA: TGCGCCAGCAGCTACACAGGGGCTGGCACTGAAGCTTTCTTT
CDR3 protein: CASSYTGAGTEAFF

D gene: TRBD1
clone size: NA
V gene: TRBV5-1
J gene: TRBJ2-3
CDR3 DNA: TGCGCCAGCAGCTTACAGGGGGCTGGTACAGATACGCAGTATTTT
CDR3 protein: CASSLQGAGTDTQYF

D gene: NA
clone size: once
V gene: TRBV20-1
J gene: TRBJ2-5
CDR3 DNA: TGCAGTGGTCTTGGCTGGGGAGAGACCCAGTACTTC
CDR3 protein: CSGLGWGETQYF

D gene: TRBD1
clone size: many
V gene: TRBV4-1
J gene: TRBJ2-5
CDR3 DNA: TGCGCCAGCAGCCAGGACAGGGAGAAGGAGACCCAGTACTTC
CDR3 protein: CASSQDREKETQYF

D gene: NA
clone size: few
V gene: TRBV14
J gene: TRBJ2-7
CDR3 DNA: TGTGCCAGCAGCCACAACATCTACGAGCAGTACTTC
CDR3 protein: CASSHNIYEQYF

D gene: NA
clone size: NA
V gene: TRBV6-2/TRBV6-3
J gene: TRBJ2-5
CDR3 DNA: TGTGCCAGTGAAGGAGGGCCGGAGACCCAGTACTTC
CDR3 protein: CASEGGPETQYF

D gene: TRBD1
clone size: many
V gene: TRBV10-3
J gene: TRBJ1-2
CDR3 DNA: TGTGCCATCAGTGAACGGGACAGGGGAGTAGGCTATGGCTACACCTTC
CDR3 protein: CAISERDRGVGYGYTF

D gene: NA
clone size: many
V gene: TRBV20-1
J gene: TRBJ1-5
CDR3 DNA: TGCAGTGTAGGAGGGGCTCAGCCCCAGCATTTT
CDR3 protein: CSVGGAQPQHF

D gene: TRBD1
clone size: many
V gene: TRBV6-2/TRBV6-3
J gene: TRBJ2-7
CDR3 DNA: TGTGCCAGCAGTTACTCGGACAGGGACCCCTCCGGAGCTGAGCAGTACTTC
CDR3 protein: CASSYSDRDPSGAEQYF

D gene: TRBD2
clone size: many
V gene: TRBV10-3
J gene: TRBJ2-2
CDR3 DNA: TGTGCCGCTACTACTAGCGCGAACACCGGGGAGCTGTTTTTT
CDR3 protein: CAATTSANTGELFF

D gene: NA
clone size: many
V gene: TRBV28
J gene: TRBJ1-5
CDR3 DNA: TGTGCCAGCAGTAATTGGAGAGGAAGCAATCAGCCCCAGCATTTT
CDR3 protein: CASSNWRGSNQPQHF

D gene: NA
clone size: NA
V gene: TRBV20-1
J gene: TRBJ2-7
CDR3 DNA: TGCAGTGCTAGAGATCAAGGGGGAGCACTATCCTACAAGGAGTACTTC
CDR3 protein: CSARDQGGALSYKEYF

D gene: NA
clone size: many
V gene: TRBV6-5
J gene: TRBJ2-7
CDR3 DNA: TGTGCCAGCCGATACGAAAGAGAGCAGTACTTC
CDR3 protein: CASRYEREQYF

D gene: TRBD1
clone size: many
V gene: TRBV28
J gene: TRBJ2-5
CDR3 DNA: TGTGCCAGCAGTGCCTTAGGACAGGGAAGGAGAGAGACCCAGTACTTC
CDR3 protein: CASSALGQGRRETQYF

D gene: TRBD1
clone size: many
V gene: TRBV29-1
J gene: TRBJ1-1
CDR3 DNA: TGCAGCGTCCTGATTGTCACCGGGACAGCAAGGAACACTGAAGCTTTCTTT
CDR3 protein: CSVLIVTGTARNTEAFF

D gene: NA
clone size: few
V gene: TRBV6-1
J gene: TRBJ2-5
CDR3 DNA: TGTGCCAGCAGTGACTTGGACGTAGCAGGGACCCAGTACTTC
CDR3 protein: CASSDLDVAGTQYF

D gene: TRBD1
clone size: many
V gene: TRBV6-2/TRBV6-3
J gene: TRBJ1-5
CDR3 DNA: TGTGCCAGCAGCTACGACAGGGGGAGCAATCAGCCCCAGCATTTT
CDR3 protein: CASSYDRGSNQPQHF

D gene: TRBD1
clone size: many
V gene: TRBV4-1
J gene: TRBJ1-2
CDR3 DNA: TGCGCCAGCAGCCAAGGCCGGGACAGCTATCTCTATGGCTACACCTTC
CDR3 protein: CASSQGRDSYLYGYTF

D gene: NA
clone size: many
V gene: TRBV7-9
J gene: TRBJ1-2
CDR3 DNA: TGTGCCAGCAGCTCGGGGACACCGTCGGGCTACACCTTC
CDR3 protein: CASSSGTPSGYTF

D gene: NA
clone size: many
V gene: TRBV20-1
J gene: TRBJ1-1
CDR3 DNA: TGCAGTGCTAGAGAAGGCGGCAGTGGGGGAGAAGCTTTCTTT
CDR3 protein: CSAREGGSGGEAFF

D gene: NA
clone size: NA
V gene: TRBV15
J gene: TRBJ2-2
CDR3 DNA: TGTGCCACCAGCAAAGGGGGGGCTACGGGATTGGACACCGGGGAGCTGTTTTTT
CDR3 protein: CATSKGGATGLDTGELFF

D gene: TRBD2
clone size: few
V gene: TRBV7-8
J gene: TRBJ2-7
CDR3 DNA: TGTGCCAGCAGCCTTAGAATGGTACTAGCGGAGAGCTCCTACGAGCAGTACTTC
CDR3 protein: CASSLRMVLAESSYEQYF

D gene: NA
clone size: many
V gene: TRBV6-2/TRBV6-3
J gene: TRBJ1-1
CDR3 DNA: TGTGCCACCCAGACGGTCTATCCTGAAGCTTTCTTT
CDR3 protein: CATQTVYPEAFF

D gene: NA
clone size: many
V gene: TRBV12-3/TRBV12-4
J gene: TRBJ1-6
CDR3 DNA: TGTGCCAGCTCGAGGCAGACTAATTCACCCCTCCACTTT
CDR3 protein: CASSRQTNSPLHF